A selection of T cell receptor beta chains follows, all from one sample in a study of OX40 agonist ivuxolimab in advanced cancers. Sequencing was performed with immunoSEQ multiplex PCR; in TCRdb, only in-frame clones are kept and a portion is missing. The table lists 78,000 or so clones, 80% to 95% of them singletons. The sequenced sample was CD4+ or CD8+ T cells sorted from blood, obtained in a trial of the OX40 agonist ivuxolimab. These receptors were collected from an adult with an advanced solid tumor such as melanoma, head and neck, liver or kidney cancer. Both conserved end residues are part of each CDR3. The D gene is left open where the match is weak. For some rows the clone size is stated as once, few or many, or as a class when expanded; others skip it.

CDR3 length: 12; V gene: TRBV10-3; D gene: TRBD1; clone size: NA; J gene: TRBJ2-7; CDR3 DNA: TGTGCCATCAGTGAGAAAGGACAGGGACCTGACTTC; CDR3 protein: CAISEKGQGPDF
CDR3 length: 16; V gene: TRBV6-5; D gene: TRBD1; clone size: NA; J gene: TRBJ2-7; CDR3 DNA: TGTGCCAGCAGTTACGGGGCCGGGACAGCCTCCTACGAGCAGTACTTC; CDR3 protein: CASSYGAGTASYEQYF
CDR3 length: 16; V gene: TRBV4-2; D gene: NA; clone size: NA; J gene: TRBJ2-7; CDR3 DNA: TGTGCCAGCAGCCAAGATCAAGCGAAGATGGGCTACGAGCAGTACTTC; CDR3 protein: CASSQDQAKMGYEQYF
CDR3 length: 13; V gene: TRBV27; D gene: TRBD2; clone size: once; J gene: TRBJ2-7; CDR3 DNA: TGTGCCAGCAGTTTGGGGGGGTTGAGCGAGCAGTACTTC; CDR3 protein: CASSLGGLSEQYF
CDR3 length: 16; V gene: TRBV21-1; D gene: NA; clone size: NA; J gene: TRBJ2-3; CDR3 DNA: TGTGCCAGCAGCCCCCATGGAGGGGGCGAAACAGATACGCAGTATTTT; CDR3 protein: CASSPHGGGETDTQYF
CDR3 length: 16; V gene: TRBV5-5; D gene: NA; clone size: NA; J gene: TRBJ2-3; CDR3 DNA: TGTGCCAGCAGCGAGCCCCCCCTGCCAGGGACGGATACGCAGTATTTT; CDR3 protein: CASSEPPLPGTDTQYF
CDR3 length: 15; V gene: TRBV9; D gene: TRBD1; clone size: NA; J gene: TRBJ1-2; CDR3 DNA: TGTGCCAGCAGCGCCGGACAGGGGGCTAACTATGGCTACACCTTC; CDR3 protein: CASSAGQGANYGYTF
CDR3 length: 13; V gene: TRBV5-8; D gene: NA; clone size: NA; J gene: TRBJ2-3; CDR3 DNA: TGTGCCAGCAGCTTGTTGCTCACAGATACGCAGTATTTT; CDR3 protein: CASSLLLTDTQYF
CDR3 length: 13; V gene: TRBV6-6; D gene: TRBD1; clone size: NA; J gene: TRBJ2-7; CDR3 DNA: TGTGCCAGCACCTCGACAGGGGGCTACGAGCAGTACTTC; CDR3 protein: CASTSTGGYEQYF
CDR3 length: 15; V gene: TRBV27; D gene: TRBD1; clone size: NA; J gene: TRBJ1-5; CDR3 DNA: TGTGCCAGCAGTTCTAGACAGGGGACCCCGGGGCCCCAGCATTTT; CDR3 protein: CASSSRQGTPGPQHF
CDR3 length: 13; V gene: TRBV29-1; D gene: TRBD2; clone size: NA; J gene: TRBJ2-7; CDR3 DNA: TGCAGCGTTGAGCAGCGGGGAGCCTACGAGCAGTACTTC; CDR3 protein: CSVEQRGAYEQYF
CDR3 length: 15; V gene: TRBV19; D gene: NA; clone size: NA; J gene: TRBJ2-5; CDR3 DNA: TGTGCCAGTAGTATTGGTAGGGGGGGGCGAGAGACCCAGTACTTC; CDR3 protein: CASSIGRGGRETQYF
CDR3 length: 12; V gene: TRBV6-1; D gene: TRBD1; clone size: NA; J gene: TRBJ2-3; CDR3 DNA: TGTGCCACAAGACAGGGGACAGATACGCAGTATTTT; CDR3 protein: CATRQGTDTQYF
CDR3 length: 16; V gene: TRBV4-1; D gene: NA; clone size: NA; J gene: TRBJ1-6; CDR3 DNA: TGCGCCAGCAGCCAAGATTCGACAACCTATAATTCACCCCTCCACTTT; CDR3 protein: CASSQDSTTYNSPLHF
CDR3 length: 18; V gene: TRBV4-1; D gene: TRBD2; clone size: NA; J gene: TRBJ2-5; CDR3 DNA: TGCGCCAGCAGCCAAGTAGGAGTTGGCGGGGGGGCCCAAGAGACCCAGTACTTC; CDR3 protein: CASSQVGVGGGAQETQYF
CDR3 length: 12; V gene: TRBV2; D gene: NA; clone size: NA; J gene: TRBJ2-1; CDR3 DNA: TGTGCCAGAGAGGCCTTCCCCGGCGAGCAGTTCTTC; CDR3 protein: CAREAFPGEQFF
CDR3 length: 15; V gene: TRBV18; D gene: TRBD1; clone size: few; J gene: TRBJ2-1; CDR3 DNA: TGTGCCAGCTCACCAAGGGACAGGGGCGACAATGAGCAGTTCTTC; CDR3 protein: CASSPRDRGDNEQFF
CDR3 length: 17; V gene: TRBV5-6; D gene: TRBD2; clone size: NA; J gene: TRBJ2-4; CDR3 DNA: TGTGCCAGCAGCTTGGGACTAGCGGGGGCCGATCTGGACATTCAGTACTTC; CDR3 protein: CASSLGLAGADLDIQYF
CDR3 length: 14; V gene: TRBV15; D gene: TRBD1; clone size: NA; J gene: TRBJ1-2; CDR3 DNA: TGTGCCACCAGCAGCGTGACAGGGATCAATGGCTACACCTTC; CDR3 protein: CATSSVTGINGYTF
CDR3 length: 14; V gene: TRBV4-1; D gene: NA; clone size: few; J gene: TRBJ1-1; CDR3 DNA: TGCGCCAGCAGCTGGACCCTGTTGAACACTGAAGCTTTCTTT; CDR3 protein: CASSWTLLNTEAFF
CDR3 length: 15; V gene: TRBV27; D gene: TRBD2; clone size: NA; J gene: TRBJ2-7; CDR3 DNA: TGTGCCAGCAGCCCGCGGGGGGTGGTCGCCTACGAGCAGTACTTC; CDR3 protein: CASSPRGVVAYEQYF
CDR3 length: 13; V gene: TRBV27; D gene: NA; clone size: NA; J gene: TRBJ2-5; CDR3 DNA: TGTGCCAGCAGTTTTTCCCCTGTGGGGACCCAGTACTTC; CDR3 protein: CASSFSPVGTQYF
CDR3 length: 16; V gene: TRBV6-1; D gene: TRBD2; clone size: NA; J gene: TRBJ2-3; CDR3 DNA: TGTGCCAGCAGTGAAGATTTAGCGGGGGAAACAGATACGCAGTATTTT; CDR3 protein: CASSEDLAGETDTQYF
CDR3 length: 15; V gene: TRBV7-7; D gene: NA; clone size: NA; J gene: TRBJ2-5; CDR3 DNA: TGTGCCAGCAGCTTCGGGCCAACAGGATTAGAGACCCAGTACTTC; CDR3 protein: CASSFGPTGLETQYF
CDR3 length: 16; V gene: TRBV6-1; D gene: NA; clone size: NA; J gene: TRBJ1-5; CDR3 DNA: TGTGCCAGCAGTGAAGGAAGGGAGAGAGGCAATCAGCCCCAGCATTTT; CDR3 protein: CASSEGRERGNQPQHF
CDR3 length: 14; V gene: TRBV19; D gene: TRBD2; clone size: NA; J gene: TRBJ2-1; CDR3 DNA: TGTGCCAGCAGAACTAGCGGTAGTTACAATGAGCAGTTCTTC; CDR3 protein: CASRTSGSYNEQFF
CDR3 length: 15; V gene: TRBV7-6; D gene: NA; clone size: NA; J gene: TRBJ2-7; CDR3 DNA: TGTGCCAGCAGCTTAGCTGGCGCAGGGAACTACGAGCAGTACTTC; CDR3 protein: CASSLAGAGNYEQYF
CDR3 length: 15; V gene: TRBV11-2; D gene: NA; clone size: NA; J gene: TRBJ1-1; CDR3 DNA: TGTGCCAGCAGCTTAGCAGACAGCGGGGCCACTGAAGCTTTCTTT; CDR3 protein: CASSLADSGATEAFF
CDR3 length: 14; V gene: TRBV2; D gene: TRBD1; clone size: few; J gene: TRBJ1-2; CDR3 DNA: TGTGCCAGCAGGCTCGACAGGGTGGACTATGGCTACACCTTC; CDR3 protein: CASRLDRVDYGYTF
CDR3 length: 15; V gene: TRBV19; D gene: TRBD2; clone size: NA; J gene: TRBJ2-1; CDR3 DNA: TGTGCCAGTAGTATTTTTTCGGGGGGGGAAGGTGAGCAGTTCTTC; CDR3 protein: CASSIFSGGEGEQFF
CDR3 length: 13; V gene: TRBV7-2; D gene: NA; clone size: NA; J gene: TRBJ2-7; CDR3 DNA: TGTGCCAGCAGCTTAGCGGGGGGGGCCGAGCAGTACTTC; CDR3 protein: CASSLAGGAEQYF
CDR3 length: 13; V gene: TRBV4-1; D gene: NA; clone size: NA; J gene: TRBJ2-7; CDR3 DNA: TGCGCCAGCAGTTCGTGGGAACACTACGAGCAGTACTTC; CDR3 protein: CASSSWEHYEQYF
CDR3 length: 17; V gene: TRBV12-2; D gene: NA; clone size: NA; J gene: TRBJ2-2; CDR3 DNA: NA; CDR3 protein: CASRFVGQGAGTGELFF
CDR3 length: 17; V gene: TRBV7-3; D gene: TRBD1; clone size: NA; J gene: TRBJ1-5; CDR3 DNA: TGTGCCAGCAGCTTAACGGCGAGACAGGGCAACAATCAGCCCCAGCATTTT; CDR3 protein: CASSLTARQGNNQPQHF
CDR3 length: 8; V gene: TRBV11-3; D gene: NA; clone size: NA; J gene: TRBJ1-1; CDR3 DNA: TGTGCCAGCAGCTTAGCACGCTTT; CDR3 protein: CASSLARF
CDR3 length: 15; V gene: TRBV25-1; D gene: TRBD2; clone size: NA; J gene: TRBJ2-1; CDR3 DNA: TGTGCCAGCAGTGTTCTAGCGGGGGGGGACAATGAGCAGTTCTTC; CDR3 protein: CASSVLAGGDNEQFF
CDR3 length: 14; V gene: TRBV11-1; D gene: TRBD1; clone size: NA; J gene: TRBJ2-7; CDR3 DNA: TGTGCCAGCAGCTTGCCGGGACAGGGGTACGAGCAGTACTTC; CDR3 protein: CASSLPGQGYEQYF
CDR3 length: 21; V gene: TRBV13; D gene: TRBD2; clone size: NA; J gene: TRBJ2-7; CDR3 DNA: TGTGCCAGCAGCGCGACGTGGACAACGCCGGGACTAGCGGGGGGGCCCCTCGAGCAGTACTTC; CDR3 protein: CASSATWTTPGLAGGPLEQYF
CDR3 length: 13; V gene: TRBV4-1; D gene: NA; clone size: NA; J gene: TRBJ2-7; CDR3 DNA: TGCGCCAGCAGCCAAGCTGGGGGGCACGAGCAGTACTTC; CDR3 protein: CASSQAGGHEQYF
CDR3 length: 13; V gene: TRBV6-5; D gene: NA; clone size: NA; J gene: TRBJ1-2; CDR3 DNA: TGTGCCAGCAGACAGGCCCCTAACTATGGCTACACCTTC; CDR3 protein: CASRQAPNYGYTF
CDR3 length: 16; V gene: TRBV6-5; D gene: TRBD2; clone size: NA; J gene: TRBJ2-3; CDR3 DNA: TGTGCCAGCAGTTACTCAGGACTAGAGTACGCAGATACGCAGTATTTT; CDR3 protein: CASSYSGLEYADTQYF
CDR3 length: 14; V gene: TRBV10-3; D gene: NA; clone size: NA; J gene: TRBJ1-2; CDR3 DNA: TGTGCCATCAGTGAGTCGGAGGGGGTCTATGGCTACACCTTC; CDR3 protein: CAISESEGVYGYTF
CDR3 length: 16; V gene: TRBV5-1; D gene: TRBD2; clone size: NA; J gene: TRBJ2-3; CDR3 DNA: TGCGCCAGCAGCGGAGGGACTAGTCATAGCACAGATACGCAGTATTTT; CDR3 protein: CASSGGTSHSTDTQYF
CDR3 length: 14; V gene: TRBV4-1; D gene: NA; clone size: few; J gene: TRBJ1-5; CDR3 DNA: TGCGCCAGCAGCCAAGTCAGGGGAGGTCAGCCCCAGCATTTT; CDR3 protein: CASSQVRGGQPQHF
CDR3 length: 15; V gene: TRBV5-6; D gene: TRBD1; clone size: NA; J gene: TRBJ1-2; CDR3 DNA: TGTGCCAGCAGTACTCGACAGGGATCTAACTATGGCTACACCTTC; CDR3 protein: CASSTRQGSNYGYTF
CDR3 length: 15; V gene: TRBV6-1; D gene: TRBD1; clone size: NA; J gene: TRBJ2-7; CDR3 DNA: TGTGCCAGCAGCCCGACAGGGCTTGGGTTGGAAGAGCAGTACTTC; CDR3 protein: CASSPTGLGLEEQYF
CDR3 length: 12; V gene: TRBV9; D gene: NA; clone size: NA; J gene: TRBJ2-2; CDR3 DNA: TGTGCCAGCAGCGTAGTATCAGGGGAGCTGTTTTTT; CDR3 protein: CASSVVSGELFF
CDR3 length: 15; V gene: TRBV6-1; D gene: NA; clone size: NA; J gene: TRBJ2-7; CDR3 DNA: TGTGCCAGCAGTGAACGGAGGGAATCGGACCTCGAGCAGTACTTC; CDR3 protein: CASSERRESDLEQYF
CDR3 length: 16; V gene: TRBV5-5; D gene: TRBD1; clone size: NA; J gene: TRBJ1-1; CDR3 DNA: TGTGCCAGCAGCTCGGACAGGGGATTTGGGAGCACTGAAGCTTTCTTT; CDR3 protein: CASSSDRGFGSTEAFF
CDR3 length: 15; V gene: TRBV19; D gene: NA; clone size: NA; J gene: TRBJ1-2; CDR3 DNA: TGTGCCAGTAGTATGTTCGTTTGGAACAACTATGGCTACACCTTC; CDR3 protein: CASSMFVWNNYGYTF